This T cell receptor beta chain emerged from a study of CD4+ T cells in melanoma. Measured with immunoSEQ multiplex PCR; TCRdb has only the in-frame clones, and not every one. The table records around 9,500 clones, around two thirds of them present only once. This CDR3 is built from 18 residues. J was trimmed by 0 bases and V by 8 bases; bases with no gene match: 8. Germline-derived CDR1 and CDR2 are SNHLY and FYNNEI. General study points: In melanoma, neoantigen-specific CD4+ T cells reportedly differed in differentiation state. CD8+ T cell, macrophage and B cell function reportedly correlated with neoantigen-specific CD4+ T cells.

As regards this clone: Its target is not known.

Material: tumor tissue. The sequence was obtained from a human donor with melanoma. V and J are TRBV2 and TRBJ2-6; 12 bases map to TRBD1. CDR3: CASWTGTGGPSGANVLTF. DNA of the CDR3: TGTGCCAGCTGGACCGGGACAGGGGGCCCCTCTGGGGCCAACGTCCTGACTTTC.